This T cell receptor (beta chain) was sequenced during a study of OX40 agonist ivuxolimab in advanced cancers. In the study overall: Ivuxolimab, which targeted the costimulatory receptor OX40 (CD134), was an agonistic, fully human IgG2 monoclonal antibody. In the dose-escalation cohort, around four fifths of patients were male, and the mean age was around 60 years with a range of roughly 20 to 85. The point of sequencing TCRbeta in the periphery was to test whether ivuxolimab changed TCR sequence diversity and drove clonal T-cell expansion. Among the roughly 52 dose-escalation patients, about 19 had hepatocellular carcinoma, around 15 melanoma, 9 renal cell carcinoma and 9 head and neck cancer. The paper describes the monotherapy dose-escalation part (N = 52 patients) of the phase I trial of ivuxolimab. Prior anti-PD-1, anti-PD-L1 or anti-CTLA-4 therapy was permitted, and approximately 40% of dose-escalation patients had received checkpoint inhibitors. Partial responses occurred in three dose-escalation patients, of whom one had hepatocellular carcinoma and two had cutaneous melanoma. Intravenous ivuxolimab was administered to patients every 2 weeks at six dose levels: 0.01, 0.1, 0.3, 1.5, 3 and 10 mg/kg. Beyond this particular receptor, the publication reports: In the 0.1-3.0 mg/kg groups, partial responders were among the patients with the lowest normalized peripheral clonal expansion, particularly in CD8+ T cells. Low levels of normalized T-cell clonal expansion were also seen in some patients who did not respond. Which antigens the clonally expanded peripheral T cells were specific for was not determined. Clonal expansion of both CD4+ and CD8+ blood T cells was observed from baseline to week 6 at doses 0.1 to 3.0 mg/kg. On average, CD8+ T cells showed more expanded clones than CD4+ T cells after ivuxolimab.

With regard to this clone: Its antigen is unknown. The sample holds no much larger clone one base away, and base qualities are not on file.

The CDR3 has 16 amino acids, counting the end cysteine and phenylalanine. Only the CDR3 portion is preserved as DNA: 48 bases, with reading frame beginning at the first base. Sequences MGHRA (CDR1) and YSYEKL (CDR2) are obtained from the germline V gene. The V end gives up 4 bases and the J end 4 bases, leaving 3 bases in the junction not matched to a gene. Patients with autoimmune disease history or receiving systemic immunosuppression were excluded from the trial. Peripheral blood for TCR sequencing was drawn from every dose cohort at baseline, at cycle 4 day 1 and at cycle 7 day 1. The samples were taken from a phase I, first-in-human, multicenter, open-label dose-escalation trial of ivuxolimab. The trial enrolled adults with locally advanced or metastatic head and neck squamous cell, hepatocellular, melanoma or renal cell carcinoma. Before TCR sequencing, CD4+ and CD8+ T cells were separately sorted from peripheral blood.

For sequencing of the TCRbeta CDR3 region, genomic DNA was extracted from the sorted cells. The immunoSEQ Assay was used to sequence the TCRbeta CDR3 regions. In its TCRdb copy, this immuneACCESS table keeps in-frame sequences only and misses some clones. Where compared with another copy, unresolved V genes explain less than half of these, and the others have no known cause. The sample table holds about 52,000 clones, of which roughly nine tenths were seen once. Around 14% of the sample is held by the ten biggest clonotypes. The chain uses TRBV4-1 and TRBJ2-5, with 16 central nucleotides matching TRBD2. Specimen: CD4+ or CD8+ T cells sorted from blood, collected in a trial of the OX40 agonist ivuxolimab. The TCR was taken from an adult with an advanced solid tumor such as melanoma, head and neck, liver or kidney cancer. CDR3 protein: CASSLGTSGGAETQYF. The nucleotide sequence reads TGCGCCAGCAGCCTTGGGACTAGCGGGGGGGCAGAGACCCAGTACTTC.